This T cell receptor beta chain originates from a study of T-cell memory formation after mild COVID-19. A single record per CDR3 protein comes from TCRdb applying MiXCR to the 5' RACE reads. The sample comprises 55,000 to 65,000 distinct CDR3 sequences, over 7.5% of which are singletons, and roughly 1.2% rests with the top ten. Per the germline V gene, CDR1 is MNHEY and CDR2 is SMNVEV (reference sequence). The CDR3 is 14 residues long. Trimming removed 3 bases at V and 4 bases at J, with 12 bases between. The sequenced sample consisted of PBMCs or a T cell subset sorted from them (not recorded which). This TCR came from a man in his late teens or twenties who had mild COVID-19 (a few samples of this study predate the infection). Cell type and time point are not known. The chain has TRBV27 and TRBJ1-1, with D possibly matching TRBD1 (5 bases). The CDR3 nucleotides read TGTGCCAGCAGTTTTCAAAGGGGAGGCACTGAAGCTTTCTTT. This codes for CASSFQRGGTEAFF.